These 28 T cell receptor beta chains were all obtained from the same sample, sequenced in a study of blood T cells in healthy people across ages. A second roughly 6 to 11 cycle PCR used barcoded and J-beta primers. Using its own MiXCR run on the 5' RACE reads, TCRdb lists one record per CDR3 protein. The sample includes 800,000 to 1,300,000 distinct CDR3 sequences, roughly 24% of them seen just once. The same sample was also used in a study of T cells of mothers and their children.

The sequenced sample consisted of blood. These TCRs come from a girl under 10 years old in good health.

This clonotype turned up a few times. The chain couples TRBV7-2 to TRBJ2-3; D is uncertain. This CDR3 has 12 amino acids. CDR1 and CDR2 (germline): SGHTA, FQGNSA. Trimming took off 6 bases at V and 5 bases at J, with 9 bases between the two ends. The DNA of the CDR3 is TGTGCCAGCAGATCTCTAGGAGATACGCAGTATTTT. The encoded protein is CASRSLGDTQYF.

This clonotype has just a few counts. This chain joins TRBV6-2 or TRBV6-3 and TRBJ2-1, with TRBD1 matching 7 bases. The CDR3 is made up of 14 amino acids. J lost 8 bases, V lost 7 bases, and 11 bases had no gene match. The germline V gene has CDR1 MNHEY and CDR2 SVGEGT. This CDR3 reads CASNAGTASHEQFF. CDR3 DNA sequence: TGTGCCAGCAATGCCGGGACAGCCTCCCATGAGCAGTTCTTC.

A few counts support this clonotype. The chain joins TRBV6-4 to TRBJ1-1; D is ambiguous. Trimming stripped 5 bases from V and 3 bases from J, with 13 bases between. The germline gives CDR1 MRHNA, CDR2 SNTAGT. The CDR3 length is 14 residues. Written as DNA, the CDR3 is TGTGCCAGCAGTCCGAGGGCGGCGGACACTGAAGCTTTCTTT. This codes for CASSPRAADTEAFF.

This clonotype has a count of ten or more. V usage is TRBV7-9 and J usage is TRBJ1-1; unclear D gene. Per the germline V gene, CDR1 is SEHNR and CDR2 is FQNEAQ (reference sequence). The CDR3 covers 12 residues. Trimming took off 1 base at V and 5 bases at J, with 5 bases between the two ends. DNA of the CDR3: TGTGCCAGCAGCTTAGGGTATACTGAAGCTTTCTTT. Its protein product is CASSLGYTEAFF.

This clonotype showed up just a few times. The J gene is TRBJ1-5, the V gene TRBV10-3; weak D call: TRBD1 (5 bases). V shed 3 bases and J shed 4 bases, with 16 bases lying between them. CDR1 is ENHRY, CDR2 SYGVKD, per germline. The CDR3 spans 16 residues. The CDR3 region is CAISEIRDVSNQPQHF. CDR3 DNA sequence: TGTGCCATCAGTGAAATCCGGGACGTCAGTAATCAGCCCCAGCATTTT.

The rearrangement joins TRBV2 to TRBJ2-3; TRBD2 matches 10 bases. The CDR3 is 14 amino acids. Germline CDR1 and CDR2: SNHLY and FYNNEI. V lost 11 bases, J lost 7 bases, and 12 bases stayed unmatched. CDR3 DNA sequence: TGTGCCGACTCGGCGTCTAGCGGGAGAAATACGCAGTATTTT. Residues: CADSASSGRNTQYF.

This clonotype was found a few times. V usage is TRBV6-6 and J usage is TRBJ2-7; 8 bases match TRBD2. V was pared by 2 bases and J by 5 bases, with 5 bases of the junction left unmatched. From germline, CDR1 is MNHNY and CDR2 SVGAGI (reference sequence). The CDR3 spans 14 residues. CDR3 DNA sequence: TGTGCCAGCAGTTACGCGGGGGGCACGGACGAGCAGTACTTC. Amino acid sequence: CASSYAGGTDEQYF.

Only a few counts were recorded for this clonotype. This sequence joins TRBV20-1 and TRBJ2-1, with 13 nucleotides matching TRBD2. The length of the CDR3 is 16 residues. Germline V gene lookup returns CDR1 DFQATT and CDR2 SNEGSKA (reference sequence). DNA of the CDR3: TGCGCCATGCGGACTAGCGGGGGCCAGGACTACAATGAGCAGTTCTTC. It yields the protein CAMRTSGGQDYNEQFF.

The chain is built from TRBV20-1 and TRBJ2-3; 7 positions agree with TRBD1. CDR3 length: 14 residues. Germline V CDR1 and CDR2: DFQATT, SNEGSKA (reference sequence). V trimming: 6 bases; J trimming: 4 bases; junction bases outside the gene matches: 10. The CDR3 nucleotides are TGCAGTGCCACAAACAGGGGTGGGGCAGATACGCAGTATTTT. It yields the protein CSATNRGGADTQYF.

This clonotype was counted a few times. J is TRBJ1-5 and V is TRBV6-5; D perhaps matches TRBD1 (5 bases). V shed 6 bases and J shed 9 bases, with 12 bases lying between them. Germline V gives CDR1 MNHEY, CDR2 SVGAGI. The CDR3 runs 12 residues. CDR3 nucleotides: TGTGCCAGCAGGACGCAGGGCCGGCCCCAGCATTTT. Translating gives CASRTQGRPQHF.

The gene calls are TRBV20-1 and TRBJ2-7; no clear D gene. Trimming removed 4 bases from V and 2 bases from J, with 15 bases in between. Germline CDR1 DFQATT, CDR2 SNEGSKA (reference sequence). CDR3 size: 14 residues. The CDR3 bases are TGCAGTGCTACGCCAGTGAGGAAAACCTACGAGCAGTACTTC. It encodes CSATPVRKTYEQYF.

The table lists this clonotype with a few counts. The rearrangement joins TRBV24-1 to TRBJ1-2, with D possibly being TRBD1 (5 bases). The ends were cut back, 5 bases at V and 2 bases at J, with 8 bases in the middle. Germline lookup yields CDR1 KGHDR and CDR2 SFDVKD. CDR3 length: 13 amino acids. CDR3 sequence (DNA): TGTGCCACCAGTGCAGGGTCAAACTATGGCTACACCTTC. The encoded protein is CATSAGSNYGYTF.

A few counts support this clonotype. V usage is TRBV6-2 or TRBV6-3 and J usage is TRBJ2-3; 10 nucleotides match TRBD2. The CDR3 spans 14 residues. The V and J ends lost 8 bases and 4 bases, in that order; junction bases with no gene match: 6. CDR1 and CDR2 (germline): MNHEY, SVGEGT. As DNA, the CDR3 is TGTGCCAGCTTTCGGGGACTAGCGCCAGATACGCAGTATTTT. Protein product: CASFRGLAPDTQYF.

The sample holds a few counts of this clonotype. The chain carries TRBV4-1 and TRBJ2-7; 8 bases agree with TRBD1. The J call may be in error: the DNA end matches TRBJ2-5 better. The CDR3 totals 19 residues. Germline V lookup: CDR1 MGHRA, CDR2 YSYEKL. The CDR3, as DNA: TGCGCCAGCAGCCTCTCCATGGGACAGGTGGAAGGGGACCAAGAGACCCAGTACTTC. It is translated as CASSLSMGQVEGDQETQYF.

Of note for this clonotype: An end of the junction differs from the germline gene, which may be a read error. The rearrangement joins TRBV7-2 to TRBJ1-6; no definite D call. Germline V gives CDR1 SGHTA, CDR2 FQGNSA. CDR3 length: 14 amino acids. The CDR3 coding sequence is TGTGCCGGCAGTCACCCAACTTATAATTCACCCCTCCACTTT. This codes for CAGSHPTYNSPLHF. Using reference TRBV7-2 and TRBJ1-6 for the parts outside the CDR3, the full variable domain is GAGVSQSPSNKVTEKGKDVELRCDPISGHTALYWYRQSLGQGLEFLIYFQGNSAPDKSGLPSDRFSAERTGGSVSTLTIQRTQQEDSAVYLCAGSHPTYNSPLHFGNGTRLTVT.

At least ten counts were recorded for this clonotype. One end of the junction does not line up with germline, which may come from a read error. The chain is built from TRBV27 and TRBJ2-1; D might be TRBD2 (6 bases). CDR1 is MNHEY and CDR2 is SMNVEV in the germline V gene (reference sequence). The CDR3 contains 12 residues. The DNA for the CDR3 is TGCTGGGGGGAACAGTTTTACAATGAGCAGTTCTTC. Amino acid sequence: CWGEQFYNEQFF.

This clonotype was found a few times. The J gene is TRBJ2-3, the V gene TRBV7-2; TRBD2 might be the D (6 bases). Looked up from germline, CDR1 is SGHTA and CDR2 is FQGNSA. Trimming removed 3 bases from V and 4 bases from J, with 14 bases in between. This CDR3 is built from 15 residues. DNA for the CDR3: TGTGCCAGCAGCTTTAAAGGGAGGACCGCAGATACGCAGTATTTT. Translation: CASSFKGRTADTQYF.

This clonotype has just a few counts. The CDR3 region has the DNA TGCGCCAGCAGCCTCAGGGGAGGGAACACCGGGGAGCTGTTTTTT. The encoded protein is CASSLRGGNTGELFF. V gene TRBV5-1 combines with J gene TRBJ2-2; possibly TRBD1 or TRBD2 for D (6 bases each). This CDR3 comprises 15 residues. Between the trimmed V and J ends, which lost 4 bases and 1 base, there was a span of 11 bases. Germline V gene lookup returns CDR1 SGHRS and CDR2 YFSETQ.

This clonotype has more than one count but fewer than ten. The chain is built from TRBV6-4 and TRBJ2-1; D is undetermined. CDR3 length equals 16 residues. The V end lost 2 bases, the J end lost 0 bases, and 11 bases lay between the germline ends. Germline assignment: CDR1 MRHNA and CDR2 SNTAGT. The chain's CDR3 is CASSDRRVSSYNEQFF. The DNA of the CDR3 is TGTGCCAGCAGTGACCGTAGGGTTAGCTCCTACAATGAGCAGTTCTTC.

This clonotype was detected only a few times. This CDR3 is CASSQEGLAGGYEQYF. The CDR3, as DNA: TGCGCCAGCAGCCAAGAAGGGCTAGCGGGGGGATACGAGCAGTACTTC. This chain links TRBV4-3 with TRBJ2-7; 11 bases agree with TRBD2. Per the germline V gene, CDR1 is LGHNA and CDR2 is YSLEER. After removal of 0 bases from V and 4 bases from J, the junction contained 5 bases not matched to a gene. This CDR3 spans 16 amino acids.

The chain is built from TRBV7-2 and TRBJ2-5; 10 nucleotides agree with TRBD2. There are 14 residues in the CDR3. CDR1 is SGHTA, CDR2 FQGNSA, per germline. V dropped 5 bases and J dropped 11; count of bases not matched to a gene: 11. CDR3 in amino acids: CASSVLAGVGEQYF. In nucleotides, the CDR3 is TGTGCCAGCAGCGTCCTAGCGGGGGTGGGTGAGCAGTACTTC.

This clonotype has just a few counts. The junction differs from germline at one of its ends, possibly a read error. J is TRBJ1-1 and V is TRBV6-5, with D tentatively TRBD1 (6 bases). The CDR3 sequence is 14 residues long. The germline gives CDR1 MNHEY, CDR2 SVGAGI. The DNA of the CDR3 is TGCGCCAGCAGTTACCTCCTTGGTACAGGGAGGGCTTTCTTT. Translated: CASSYLLGTGRAFF.

The DNA of the CDR3 is TGCAGCGTCTCGGGAGGCGCGGAGCTGAACAATGAGCAGTTCTTC. Protein product: CSVSGGAELNNEQFF. This chain links TRBV29-1 with TRBJ2-1; 7 bases are a match to TRBD2. This CDR3 spans 15 amino acids. V shed 6 bases and J 5 bases; nucleotides not matched to a gene: 13. Germline V gene data show CDR1 as SQVTM and CDR2 as ANQGSEA.

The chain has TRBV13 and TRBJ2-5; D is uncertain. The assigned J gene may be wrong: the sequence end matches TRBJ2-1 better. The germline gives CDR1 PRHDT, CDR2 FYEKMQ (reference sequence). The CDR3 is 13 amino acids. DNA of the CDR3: TGTGCCAGCAGCTTAAATTTGGGGATTGAGCAGTTCTTC. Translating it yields CASSLNLGIEQFF.

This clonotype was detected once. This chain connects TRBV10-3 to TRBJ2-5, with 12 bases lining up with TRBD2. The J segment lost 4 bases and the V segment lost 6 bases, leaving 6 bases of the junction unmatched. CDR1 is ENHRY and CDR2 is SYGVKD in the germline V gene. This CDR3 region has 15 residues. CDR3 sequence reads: CAIRTTSGGLETQYF. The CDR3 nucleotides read TGTGCCATCAGAACGACTAGCGGGGGCTTAGAGACCCAGTACTTC.

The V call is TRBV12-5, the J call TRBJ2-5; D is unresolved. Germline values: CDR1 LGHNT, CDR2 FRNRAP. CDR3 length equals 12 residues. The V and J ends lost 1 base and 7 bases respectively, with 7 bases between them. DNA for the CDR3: TGTGCTAGTGGTTTGGGCTTTGCGACCCAGTACTTC. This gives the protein CASGLGFATQYF.

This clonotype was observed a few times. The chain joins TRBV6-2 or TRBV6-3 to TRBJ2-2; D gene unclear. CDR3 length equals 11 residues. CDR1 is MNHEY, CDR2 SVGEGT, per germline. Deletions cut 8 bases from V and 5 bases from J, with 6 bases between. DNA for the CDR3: TGTGCCAGCGGACGTACCGGGGAGCTGTTTTTT. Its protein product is CASGRTGELFF.

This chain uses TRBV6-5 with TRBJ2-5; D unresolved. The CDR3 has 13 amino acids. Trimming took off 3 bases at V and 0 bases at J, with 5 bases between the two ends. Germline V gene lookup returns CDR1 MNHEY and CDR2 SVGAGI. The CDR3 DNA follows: TGTGCCAGCAGTTATGACCACCAAGAGACCCAGTACTTC. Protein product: CASSYDHQETQYF.